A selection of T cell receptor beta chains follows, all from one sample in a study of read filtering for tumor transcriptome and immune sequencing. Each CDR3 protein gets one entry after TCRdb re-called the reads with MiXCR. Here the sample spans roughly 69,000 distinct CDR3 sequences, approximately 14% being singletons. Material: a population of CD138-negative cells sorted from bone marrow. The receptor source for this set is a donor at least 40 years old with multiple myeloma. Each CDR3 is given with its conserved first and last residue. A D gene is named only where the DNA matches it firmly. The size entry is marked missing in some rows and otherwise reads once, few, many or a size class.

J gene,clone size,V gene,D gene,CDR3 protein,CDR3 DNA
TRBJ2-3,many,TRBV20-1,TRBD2,CSARGGTSGLSSTDTQYF,TGCAGTGCTAGAGGAGGGACTAGCGGTCTCTCTAGCACAGATACGCAGTATTTT
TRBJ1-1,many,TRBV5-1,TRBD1,CASSPQGAGGRTEAFF,TGCGCCAGCAGCCCACAGGGGGCAGGAGGAAGGACTGAAGCTTTCTTT
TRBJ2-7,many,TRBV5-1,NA,CASSSGTNSYEQYF,TGCGCCAGCAGCTCCGGGACAAACTCCTACGAGCAGTACTTC
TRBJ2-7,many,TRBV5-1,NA,CASSLEPWEQYF,TGCGCCAGCAGCTTGGAACCCTGGGAGCAGTACTTC
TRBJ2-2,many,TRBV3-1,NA,CASSQSGRTFQGGELFF,TGTGCCAGCAGCCAATCGGGCAGAACGTTTCAAGGCGGGGAGCTGTTTTTT
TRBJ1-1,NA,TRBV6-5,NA,CASSSRTKNTEAFF,TGTGCCAGCAGTTCGAGGACAAAGAACACTGAAGCTTTCTTT
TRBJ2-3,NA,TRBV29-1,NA,CSAYPPGVAIDTQYF,TGCAGCGCTTACCCCCCGGGAGTCGCGATCGATACGCAGTATTTT
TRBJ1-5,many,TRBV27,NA,CASLYWGEDSNQPQHF,TGTGCCAGTCTGTATTGGGGGGAGGATAGCAATCAGCCCCAGCATTTT
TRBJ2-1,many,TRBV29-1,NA,CTVGGFGVNEQFF,TGCACCGTCGGGGGATTTGGGGTAAATGAGCAGTTCTTC
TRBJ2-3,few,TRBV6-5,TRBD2,CASSYDGLAGTDTQYF,TGTGCCAGCAGTTACGATGGACTAGCTGGCACAGATACGCAGTATTTT
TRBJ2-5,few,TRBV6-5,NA,CASSYSNPQETQYF,TGTGCCAGCAGTTACTCGAACCCCCAAGAGACCCAGTACTTC
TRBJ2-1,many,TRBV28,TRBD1,CASSPGQSRTSSYNEQFF,TGTGCCAGCAGCCCGGGACAGAGTAGAACAAGCTCCTACAATGAGCAGTTCTTC
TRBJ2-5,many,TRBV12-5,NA,CASGLAGERSQYF,TGTGCTAGTGGTTTGGCGGGGGAGAGGTCCCAGTACTTC
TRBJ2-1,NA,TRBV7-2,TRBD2,CASSLPPWREGNEQFF,TGTGCCAGCAGCTTACCCCCTTGGCGGGAGGGCAATGAGCAGTTCTTC
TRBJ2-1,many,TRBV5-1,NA,CASSFTGPSYNEQFF,TGCGCCAGCAGCTTTACGGGGCCCTCCTACAATGAGCAGTTCTTC
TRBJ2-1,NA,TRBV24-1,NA,CATSEGGVNYNEQFF,TGTGCCACCAGTGAAGGGGGAGTGAACTACAATGAGCAGTTCTTC
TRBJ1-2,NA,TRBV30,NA,CAWSPSPYGYTF,TGTGCCTGGAGTCCGTCCCCGTATGGCTACACCTTC
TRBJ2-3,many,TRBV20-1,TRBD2,CSIRGTSGRRESTDTQYF,TGCAGTATTAGGGGGACTAGCGGGAGAAGAGAATCCACAGATACGCAGTATTTT
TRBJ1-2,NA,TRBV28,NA,CASSFGTLRHGNYGYTF,TGTGCCAGCAGTTTCGGGACACTACGACATGGGAACTATGGCTACACCTTC
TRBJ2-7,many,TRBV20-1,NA,CSASPGTAGYEQYF,TGCAGTGCTAGTCCCGGGACGGCGGGTTACGAGCAGTACTTC
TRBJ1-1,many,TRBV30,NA,CAWIPTRNTEAFF,TGTGCCTGGATCCCAACAAGGAACACTGAAGCTTTCTTT
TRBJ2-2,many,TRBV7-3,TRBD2,CASSLGTGLPNTGELFF,TGTGCCAGCAGCTTAGGGACGGGACTACCAAACACCGGGGAGCTGTTTTTT
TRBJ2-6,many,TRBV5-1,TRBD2,CASSHGRGAGANVLTF,TGCGCCAGCAGCCACGGCCGGGGGGCTGGGGCCAACGTCCTGACTTTC
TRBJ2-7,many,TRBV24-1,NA,CATSDPTRDEQYF,TGTGCCACCAGTGACCCGACGCGCGACGAGCAGTACTTC
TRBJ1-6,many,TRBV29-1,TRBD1,CSVQAEQGRNSPLHF,TGCAGCGTCCAGGCTGAACAGGGGAGGAATTCACCCCTCCACTTT
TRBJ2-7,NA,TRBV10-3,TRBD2,CAISPSGRGAYEQYF,TGTGCCATCAGTCCTAGCGGGAGGGGCGCCTACGAGCAGTACTTC
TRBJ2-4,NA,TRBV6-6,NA,CASSYTAPVLAKNIQYF,TGTGCCAGCAGTTACACGGCCCCCGTCCTGGCCAAAAACATTCAGTACTTC
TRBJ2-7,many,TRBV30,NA,CAWSRGAITMTVYEQYF,TGTGCCTGGTCCAGGGGAGCGATAACCATGACGGTCTACGAGCAGTACTTC
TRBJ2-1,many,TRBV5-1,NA,CASKEVTSSSFEQFF,TGCGCCAGCAAAGAAGTGACTTCCTCAAGTTTTGAGCAGTTCTTC
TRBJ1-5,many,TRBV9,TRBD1,CASSVGGGTGGNQPQHF,TGTGCCAGCAGCGTAGGAGGGGGGACAGGGGGCAATCAGCCCCAGCATTTT
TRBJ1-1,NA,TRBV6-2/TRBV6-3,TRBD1,CASSPDREHPNRNTEAFF,TGTGCCAGCAGTCCGGACAGGGAGCACCCAAACCGGAACACTGAAGCTTTCTTT
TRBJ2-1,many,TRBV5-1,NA,CASSLVGEPYNEQFF,TGCGCCAGCAGCTTGGTGGGGGAGCCCTACAATGAGCAGTTCTTC